This entry concerns a single TCR beta chain. Its antigen is not identified. The source of the sample is a study of T cell responses to AZD1222 COVID-19 vaccine. Broader study findings: Clonal diversity was possibly underestimated, and the donors were mostly white British, with more females. Baseline antibody screening turned up just a handful of seropositive AZD1222 recipients.

Measured with immunoSEQ multiplex PCR; TCRdb has only the in-frame clones, and not every one. The sample has roughly 150,000 clones, approximately 94% seen once. This TCR was recovered from an adult in good health. The sample in question was peripheral blood, obtained on day 0 of AZD1222 vaccination.

CDR3 in amino acids: CASSPRLAGDYEQYF. DNA for the CDR3: TGTGCCAGCAGCCCCCGACTAGCGGGAGACTACGAGCAGTACTTC. This chain joins TRBV3-1 (or the pseudogene TRBV3-2) and TRBJ2-7, with 12 positions matching TRBD2. Germline CDR1 and CDR2: LGHDT and YNNKEL (reference sequence). The CDR3 consists of 15 residues. Trimming took 4 bases from V and 3 from J; bases not matched to a gene: 4.